This T cell receptor beta chain was retrieved from a study of CD8 T cells in Susac syndrome. About the research overall: Treatment at blood withdrawal was none, corticosteroids, or intravenous immunoglobulin alone in Susac syndrome patients.

The CDR3 covers 15 residues. Trimming took off 6 bases at V and 10 bases at J, with 19 bases between the two ends. Roughly 0.45 to 1 ug RNA was reverse transcribed with random hexamers. Multiplex PCR with immunoSEQ amplified the TCR beta CDR3 across 54 Vbeta and 13 Jbeta. Using its own MiXCR run on the immunoSEQ multiplex PCR reads, TCRdb lists one record per CDR3 protein. Counted here are some 160,000 distinct CDR3 sequences, approximately 94% occurring once; the ten biggest clones make up roughly 0.12%. The origin of this receptor is a human donor with Susac syndrome. Material: CD4+ T cells from PBMCs. The chain uses TRBV12-3 or TRBV12-4 and TRBJ1-6; D not resolved. The CDR3, as DNA: TGTGCCAGCAGCTCGGACGTTGGGAACGGCTCACCCCTCCACTTT. Translated: CASSSDVGNGSPLHF.